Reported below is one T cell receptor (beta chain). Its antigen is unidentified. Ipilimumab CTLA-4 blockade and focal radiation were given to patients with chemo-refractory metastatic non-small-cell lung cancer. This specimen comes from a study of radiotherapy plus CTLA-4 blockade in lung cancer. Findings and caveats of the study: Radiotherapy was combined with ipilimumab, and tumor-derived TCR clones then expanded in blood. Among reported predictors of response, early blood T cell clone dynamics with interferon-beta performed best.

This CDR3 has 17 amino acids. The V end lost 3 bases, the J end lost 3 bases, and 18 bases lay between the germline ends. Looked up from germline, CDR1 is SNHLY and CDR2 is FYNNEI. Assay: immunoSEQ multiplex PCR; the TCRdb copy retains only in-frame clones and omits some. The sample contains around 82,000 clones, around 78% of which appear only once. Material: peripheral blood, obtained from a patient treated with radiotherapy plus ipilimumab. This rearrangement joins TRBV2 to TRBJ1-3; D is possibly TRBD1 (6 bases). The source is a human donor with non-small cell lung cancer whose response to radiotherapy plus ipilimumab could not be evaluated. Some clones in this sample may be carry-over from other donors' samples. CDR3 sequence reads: CASSDRGGLRRGNTIYF. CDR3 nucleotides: TGTGCCAGCAGTGATCGAGGGGGTCTTAGGCGTGGAAACACCATATATTTT.